A selection of T cell receptor beta chains follows, all from one sample in a study of cytomegalovirus exposure and HLA in healthy donors. Some clones are missing from TCRdb's copy, which holds only in-frame ones; the method was immunoSEQ multiplex PCR. Counted here are 100,000 to 150,000 clones, about two thirds occurring once; the ten biggest clones make up about 4.5%. Material for sequencing was PBMCs. The receptors come from a man in his 60s in good health and CMV-seropositive. Each CDR3 is given with its conserved first and last residue. A D gene is named only where the DNA matches it firmly. The size of a clone is reported for some rows only, either as once, few or many, or as a class for expanded clones.

j_call	clone_size	d_call	v_call	cdr3_aa	cdr3_nt
TRBJ2-3	.	.	TRBV6-4	CASSVEGVRDTQYF	TGTGCCAGCAGTGTTGAGGGGGTGAGAGATACGCAGTATTTT
TRBJ2-5	.	TRBD1	TRBV4-1	CASSQDPGQGETQYF	TGCGCCAGCAGCCAAGATCCCGGACAGGGAGAGACCCAGTACTTC
TRBJ1-4	.	.	TRBV6-1	CAGQISPNEKLFF	TGTGCCGGCCAAATCTCTCCTAATGAAAAACTGTTTTTT
TRBJ1-5	.	.	TRBV7-5	CVRSQDRGGNQPQHF	TGTGTCAGAAGCCAGGACAGGGGCGGCAATCAGCCCCAGCATTTT
TRBJ1-1	few	.	TRBV2	CASSGQGSTEAFF	TGTGCCAGCAGTGGGCAGGGGTCCACTGAAGCTTTCTTT
TRBJ1-5	.	TRBD1	TRBV6-1	CASREDRGHQPQHF	TGTGCCAGCAGGGAAGACAGGGGACACCAGCCCCAGCATTTT
TRBJ1-4	.	.	TRBV29-1	CSVSAGGTNEKLFF	TGCAGCGTTTCCGCGGGGGGGACTAATGAAAAACTGTTTTTT
TRBJ2-7	.	.	TRBV2	CASRAGNYEQYF	TGTGCCAGCAGAGCAGGGAACTACGAGCAGTACTTC
TRBJ1-5	.	.	TRBV6-4	CASSDSGGPDQPQHF	TGTGCCAGCAGTGATTCCGGGGGGCCGGATCAGCCCCAGCATTTT
TRBJ2-5	.	TRBD1	TRBV9	CASSTGQGTSETQYF	TGTGCCAGCAGTACCGGACAGGGGACGTCTGAGACCCAGTACTTC
TRBJ2-5	.	.	TRBV2	CASKDSNTAETQYF	TGTGCCAGTAAAGACAGCAACACAGCGGAGACCCAGTACTTC
TRBJ1-1	.	TRBD1	TRBV13	CASSRSGTGGPNTEAFF	TGTGCCAGCAGCCGAAGCGGGACAGGGGGGCCGAACACTGAAGCTTTCTTT
TRBJ2-3	.	.	TRBV14	CASKIGGTDTQYF	TGTGCCAGCAAAATCGGGGGAACAGATACGCAGTATTTT
TRBJ1-2	.	TRBD1	TRBV25-1	CASSGGQDYGYTF	TGTGCCAGCAGTGGGGGACAGGACTATGGCTACACCTTC
TRBJ2-3	few	TRBD2	TRBV25-1	CASSLKRGVGDTQYF	TGTGCCAGCAGTCTTAAGCGGGGGGTGGGAGATACGCAGTATTTT
TRBJ2-5	.	TRBD1	TRBV5-1	CASSVGTGRGETQYF	TGCGCCAGCAGCGTGGGGACAGGTCGCGGGGAGACCCAGTACTTC
TRBJ1-5	few	.	TRBV15	CATSRERDQPQHF	TGTGCCACCTCCCGCGAGAGGGATCAGCCCCAGCATTTT
TRBJ2-5	.	.	TRBV4-1	CASSPSRLRGETQYF	TGCGCCAGCAGCCCCAGTCGGCTTCGAGGGGAGACCCAGTACTTC
TRBJ1-6	.	.	TRBV6-5	CASSYSAGARNSPLHF	TGTGCCAGCAGTTACTCAGCAGGCGCACGAAATTCACCCCTCCACTTT
TRBJ1-4	.	.	TRBV29-1	CSVGWGNEKLFF	TGCAGCGTTGGGTGGGGCAATGAAAAACTGTTTTTT
TRBJ2-7	few	TRBD1	TRBV7-2	CASRLGDRGTEQYF	TGTGCCAGCAGACTAGGGGACAGGGGTACCGAGCAGTACTTC
TRBJ2-3	few	.	TRBV28	CASWRGGAFFSTDTQYF	TGTGCCAGCTGGCGAGGGGGGGCGTTTTTTAGCACAGATACGCAGTATTTT
TRBJ2-5	.	TRBD2	TRBV5-8	CASSLDQSGDGETQYF	TGTGCCAGCAGCTTGGACCAAAGCGGGGACGGGGAGACCCAGTACTTC
TRBJ2-1	.	TRBD2	TRBV30	CAWSVLAGGLGEQFF	TGTGCCTGGAGTGTATTAGCGGGGGGGCTGGGAGAGCAGTTCTTC
TRBJ2-7	.	.	TRBV6-1	CASRRTADSYEQYF	TGTGCCAGCAGAAGAACAGCGGACTCCTACGAGCAGTACTTC
TRBJ2-5	few	TRBD2	TRBV9	CASSVEISGGVETQYF	TGTGCCAGCAGCGTAGAGATTAGCGGGGGGGTGGAGACCCAGTACTTC
TRBJ1-2	few	.	TRBV28	CASSSDGYTF	TGTGCCAGCAGCTCCGATGGCTACACCTTC